This T cell receptor beta chain was identified in a study of blood T cell repertoires in COVID-19. For the study at large: Collection of acute and convalescent COVID-19 samples took place in the United States, Italy and Spain. T cells, B-cell-depleted T cells, or PBMCs supplied cDNA or gDNA.

The CDR3 is 14 amino acids. Trimming left V 5 bases short and J 5 bases short, with 15 bases between. Germline CDR1 reads LNHDA; CDR2 reads SQIVND (reference sequence). Methods used by the authors: Estimates of nucleated cell counts were drawn from the amplification of reference gene primers. Sequenced by immunoSEQ multiplex PCR; TCRdb stores in-frame clones only, minus some. V and J calls and clone size follow that table, whereas D and trimming were derived from the DNA. Of about 85,000 clones in the sample, about 86% were seen once. The TCR originated in a man aged 55 to 70 with acute or convalescent COVID-19. Sequencing used peripheral blood. The chain has TRBV19 and TRBJ1-1, with D possibly TRBD1 on 6 matching bases. The CDR3 here is CASSRAGQITEAFF. In DNA, the CDR3 is TGTGCCAGTAGTCGCGCTGGACAGATTACTGAAGCTTTCTTT.